These 11 T cell receptor beta chains were sequenced from one sample in a study of blood T cell repertoires in COVID-19 (dated by TCRdb to the early 2020s). The library was generated by the immunoSEQ multiplex PCR assay. TCRdb carries this immuneACCESS record with in-frame sequences only. Its versions omit some clonotypes, under half of them owing to an unresolved V gene in the studies checked, with the rest unexplained. Counted in this sample were some 56,000 clones; more than 75% of them appeared once. Jointly, the top ten make up 20% to 25% of the sample. The sample was peripheral blood. The receptors here all came from an elderly woman with acute or convalescent COVID-19.

This chain links TRBV3-1 (or the pseudogene TRBV3-2) with TRBJ2-5, with a tentative D call TRBD2 (7 bases). Germline V gene lookup returns CDR1 LGHDT and CDR2 YNNKEL (reference sequence). Trimming cost V 4 bases and J 5 bases, with 11 bases left between them. The CDR3 is 13 amino acids. The CDR3 loop is CASSPGGPETQYF. CDR3 bases: TGTGCCAGCAGCCCCGGGGGGCCGGAGACCCAGTACTTC.

This clone has only one observation. CDR3 nucleotide sequence: TGCGCCAGCAGTGAGGACAGCAGCTATGGCTACACCTTC. Protein sequence: CASSEDSSYGYTF. The chain joins TRBV10-2 to TRBJ1-2, with a possible D match to TRBD1 (5 bases). Trimming took off 2 bases at V and 4 bases at J, with 8 bases between the two ends. The CDR3 spans 13 residues. Germline V gives CDR1 WSHSY, CDR2 SAAADI.

V gene TRBV13 combines with J gene TRBJ2-3; 7 bases map to TRBD2. Unmatched junction bases numbered 8, after V lost 5 bases and J lost 0 bases. The CDR3 spans 16 residues. CDR1 PRHDT and CDR2 FYEKMQ come from the germline V gene (reference sequence). The CDR3 reads CASSPTFGRSTDTQYF. CDR3 nucleotide sequence: TGTGCCAGCAGCCCCACCTTCGGGAGGAGCACAGATACGCAGTATTTT.

The chain links TRBV9 to TRBJ1-1, with 10 nucleotides matching TRBD1. After removal of 3 bases from V and 10 bases from J, the junction contained 12 bases not matched to a gene. Germline CDR1 reads SGDLS; CDR2 reads YYNGEE. This CDR3 has 15 amino acids. CDR3 in DNA: TGTGCCAGCAGCGGTACCGGGACAGGGGCCTCCAGAGCTTTCTTT. It specifies CASSGTGTGASRAFF.

This sequence joins TRBV6-1 and TRBJ1-1, with D possibly TRBD1 on 5 matching bases. The CDR3 sequence is 13 residues long. The V end was cut by 2 bases, the J end by 6 bases, with 10 bases between. CDR1 and CDR2 (germline): MNHNS, SASEGT. The CDR3 loop reads CASSERGRAEAFF. The CDR3 region has the DNA TGTGCCAGCAGTGAACGGGGGAGGGCTGAAGCTTTCTTT.

This chain's CDR3 is CASVERANTGELFF. In DNA, the CDR3 is TGTGCTAGTGTGGAGCGGGCGAACACCGGGGAGCTGTTTTTT. This rearrangement joins TRBV12-5 to TRBJ2-2; D perhaps matches TRBD2 (6 bases). Trimming removed 7 bases from V and 0 bases from J, with 9 bases in between. CDR3 length equals 14 residues. Germline V gives CDR1 LGHNT, CDR2 FRNRAP. The whole variable domain, remainder taken from reference TRBV12-5 and TRBJ2-2, is DARVTQTPRHKVTEMGQEVTMRCQPILGHNTVFWYRQTMMQGLELLAYFRNRAPLDDSGMPKDRFSAEMPDATLATLKIQPSEPRDSAVYFCASVERANTGELFFGEGSRLTVL.

The J gene is TRBJ2-4, the V gene TRBV27; 7 bases are shared with TRBD1. CDR3 length equals 14 residues. The V gene end was trimmed by 4 bases and the J gene end by 4 bases; junction bases not matched to a gene: 4. Germline-derived CDR1 and CDR2 are MNHEY and SMNVEV (reference sequence). CDR3 DNA: TGTGCCAGCAGTTCGACAGGGAATAAAAACATTCAGTACTTC. It encodes CASSSTGNKNIQYF.

V is TRBV2 and J is TRBJ1-5; 8 bases fit TRBD1. Germline V gives CDR1 SNHLY, CDR2 FYNNEI. CDR3 length equals 13 residues. Unmatched junction bases numbered 2, after V lost 8 bases and J lost 2 bases. DNA for the CDR3: TGTGCCAGCTCGGGACAGGGCAATCAGCCCCAGCATTTT. Translating it yields CASSGQGNQPQHF.

V is TRBV23-1 and J is TRBJ2-7; tentatively, D is TRBD2 (6 bases). TRBV23-1 falls under the ORF class, with uncertain function. Trimming left V 4 bases short and J 0 bases short, with 13 bases between. CDR3 length equals 15 residues. For the CDR3, the DNA is TGCGCCAGCAGTCCCGGGGGAGACTTCTCCTACGAGCAGTACGTC. Protein product: CASSPGGDFSYEQYV.

The CDR3 loop is CASGSGTGNTEAFF. The CDR3 coding sequence is TGTGCCAGCGGTTCAGGGACAGGGAACACTGAAGCTTTCTTT. The chain couples TRBV2 to TRBJ1-1; 8 bases map to TRBD1. Trimming at V came to 8 bases and at J to 1 base, leaving 6 bases not matched to a gene. Germline lookup yields CDR1 SNHLY and CDR2 FYNNEI. The CDR3 sequence is 14 residues long.

The chain combines TRBV27 with TRBJ2-1; TRBD2 matches 8 bases. With 2 bases clipped from V and 0 bases from J, the junction kept 3 bases outside the gene matches. CDR3 length: 16 residues. The germline V gene encodes CDR1 MNHEY and CDR2 SMNVEV (reference sequence). The CDR3 DNA is TGTGCCAGCAGTTTACGGGGGGGGTACTCCTACAATGAGCAGTTCTTC. Residues: CASSLRGGYSYNEQFF.